The TCR beta chain described here comes from a study of control samples from healthy donors and cancer patients. Repertoires were generated with immunoSEQ multiplex PCR, while TCRdb's copy carries only in-frame clones and drops some. The table lists approximately 60,000 clones, 75% to 95% of them singletons. Sequencing input: PBMCs. This TCR was recovered from a woman aged 50 to 60 with colorectal cancer.

The CDR3 DNA follows: TGTGCCACCAGTCCCGGCGCGGCTAGCGGGAGTTACGAGCAGTACTTC. Translating it yields CATSPGAASGSYEQYF. The rearrangement uses TRBV24-1 and TRBJ2-7, with TRBD2 matching over 10 bases. This CDR3 is 16 amino acids long. The V gene's germline CDR1 is KGHDR and CDR2 SFDVKD. Trimming took 6 bases from V and 4 from J; bases not matched to a gene: 11.